Reported below is one T cell receptor (beta chain). Its antigen remains unidentified. The record has no base qualities; no much larger clone is one base away. Other DNA sequences in the same sample also yield this CDR3. Healthy HIV-negative adults with no recently reported acute infections or vaccinations were included as donors. Every donor was a Caucasian adult residing in Nashville, Tennessee, USA. CD4+ T cells were enriched through magnetic negative selection, after which naive cells were positively selected on CD45RA and the remaining negative fraction served as the memory subset. After blood collection by leukapheresis, PBMCs were isolated using Ficoll-Histopaque density gradient centrifugation and then cryopreserved in the vapor phase of liquid nitrogen. Analytical flow cytometry was used to check the purity and quantity of each magnetically sorted T cell population. Genomic DNA was isolated from every sorted fraction and measured by UV absorbance on a Nanodrop 2000c.

TCR CDR3 regions were amplified from genomic DNA by multiplex PCR using the deep immunoSEQ assay. Extracted genomic DNA from each cell subset was spread evenly across all wells of several immunoSEQ 96-well plates, with each plate serving as a replicate. Each replicate PCR for sorted subsets received about 220 ng genomic DNA, equal to some 32,000 T cell genomes. Purified libraries were measured with a Qubit 3.0 fluorometer, size-checked on a Bioanalyzer 2100, and measured again with the KAPA Library Quantification kit. Every immunoSEQ 96-well plate was sequenced on a dedicated single-read 150-cycle Illumina NextSeq 550 flow cell. In the source study's methods: Because the immunoSEQ output included only junctional sequences and no quality scores, the filtering could not be the same as the filtering used for full-length reads. Sequences were annotated with PyIR, a Python wrapper for IgBLAST v1.9, and V/J genes and CDR3 were assigned using IMGT germline references. Any read was removed if the V/J assignment was weak (E-value above 1e-6), the CDR3 was missing, or the read contained stop codons, out-of-frame junctions, or ambiguous translated residues. V3J clonotypes were defined by identical inferred V gene, J gene, and CDR3 amino acid sequence. Percentage overlap between repertoires was calculated by dividing the number of shared unique clonotypes by the size of the smaller repertoire. RTK rarefaction, the Chao1 estimator, and Recon v2.1 estimates of unobserved clonotypes were used to assess repertoire richness. OLGA was used to compute generation probabilities for all TCRbeta clonotypes that the gDNA method yielded from a handful of donors. TCRdb carries this immuneACCESS record with in-frame sequences only. Its versions omit some clonotypes, under half of them owing to an unresolved V gene in the studies checked, with the rest unexplained. That table gives V, J and clone size, and the DNA gave D and trimming. The sample table records roughly 1,500,000 clones; about 98.5% of these occur just once. 0.36% of the sample belongs to the ten largest clones.

The sample comes from a study of shared clonotypes between healthy human individuals (dated by TCRdb to the early 2020s). Some background on the complete study: The cohort comprised a couple of women and a few men aged 18 to 49 years. For each donor, three plates each were used for CD4 naive and CD4 memory, two plates were used for CD8 naive, and one plate was used for CD8 memory. The study deeply sequenced blood TCR repertoires of about 5 healthy adults to estimate repertoire size and the extent of clonotype sharing between individuals. To increase sequencing depth and limit assay-specific biases, different laboratories used diverse techniques to prepare libraries and sequence TCR repertoires. Per donor, leukapheresis produced somewhere between about 0.8 and 9.5 billion PBMCs. Summary of the overall study and its limitations: Only blood was sampled, and tissue TCR repertoires likely differ from those in blood. Estimated clonotype richness was generally larger for naive than for memory subsets. Pairwise subsampling indicated that sequencing depth was expected to affect the degree of clonotype sharing among donors. Sharing across four donors was observed for about 4.8% of naive CD4, around 3.5% of naive CD8, 2% to 2.5% of memory CD4, and roughly 0.43% of memory CD8 clonotypes. Compared with non-shared clonotypes, clonotypes shared by all four sorted-subset donors had higher generation probabilities. Incomplete sequencing was indicated by rarefaction of sorted-subset datasets, despite the large sequencing depth. Because the study included only a small number of donors, the genetic and exposure-history diversity represented was limited.

For this chain, trimming is 2 bases at the V end and 4 bases at the J end, and the number of junction bases without a gene match is 1. The CDR3, from cysteine to phenylalanine, totals 16 residues. The kept DNA is CDR3 alone, 48 bases in frame from the first base. For CDR1 and CDR2, the germline V gene lists SGHRS and YFSETQ. What was sequenced was naive CD4+ T cells sorted from blood. Reading the label with the study, this specimen's cell subset or site is: CD45RA+ positively selected. The TCR was taken from a man aged 30 to 39 in good health. Recombination linked TRBV5-1 to TRBJ2-3, with 16 bases in between that match TRBD2. The CDR3 in this case is CASSLGTSGRADTQYF. The nucleotide sequence reads TGCGCCAGCAGCTTAGGGACTAGCGGGAGGGCAGATACGCAGTATTTT. The CDR3, completed at both ends by the reference TRBV5-1 and TRBJ2-3 genes, gives the full variable domain KAGVTQTPRYLIKTRGQQVTLSCSPISGHRSVSWYQQTPGQGLQFLFEYFSETQRNKGNFPGRFSGRQFSNSRSEMNVSTLELGDSALYLCASSLGTSGRADTQYFGPGTRLTVL.